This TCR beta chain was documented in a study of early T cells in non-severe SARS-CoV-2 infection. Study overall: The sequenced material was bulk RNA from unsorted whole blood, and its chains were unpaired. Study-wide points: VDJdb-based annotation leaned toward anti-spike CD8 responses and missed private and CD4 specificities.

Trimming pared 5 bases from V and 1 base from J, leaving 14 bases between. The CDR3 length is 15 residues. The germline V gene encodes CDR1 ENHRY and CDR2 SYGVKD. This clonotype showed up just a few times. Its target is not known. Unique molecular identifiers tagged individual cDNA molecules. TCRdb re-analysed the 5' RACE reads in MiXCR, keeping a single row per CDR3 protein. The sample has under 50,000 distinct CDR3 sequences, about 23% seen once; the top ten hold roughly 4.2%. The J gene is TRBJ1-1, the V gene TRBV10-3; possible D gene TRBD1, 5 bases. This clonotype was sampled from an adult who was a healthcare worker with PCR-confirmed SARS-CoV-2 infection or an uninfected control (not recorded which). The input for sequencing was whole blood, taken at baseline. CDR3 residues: CAISTPATANTEAFF. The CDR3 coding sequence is TGTGCCATCAGTACGCCGGCGACAGCGAACACTGAAGCTTTCTTT.